This TCR beta chain appears in the sequencing data of a study of ipilimumab plus nivolumab after autologous stem cell transplantation. Study-wide background: Myeloma cases were transplant-naive high-risk or relapsed within 3 years post first autologous transplant.

Data came from immunoSEQ multiplex PCR; TCRdb stores just in-frame clones and leaves some out. This table holds roughly 45,000 clones, 70% to 90% found once. Checkpoint therapy with ipilimumab 1 mg/kg began 14 to 28 days after transplant. Through week 26, nivolumab 3 mg/kg IV was given weeks 1, 4, 7, 10, then biweekly. This clonotype originated in a male donor with multiple myeloma. The sequencing here drew on PBMCs, taken in a trial of ipilimumab plus nivolumab as post-transplant consolidation.

CDR3 protein: CASSPPSSRETQYF. DNA for the CDR3: TGTGCCAGCAGCCCCCCGTCTAGCCGAGAGACCCAGTACTTC. The chain employs TRBV21-1 and TRBJ2-5; TRBD2, the table's D call, was not compared with the DNA. TRBV21-1 is labeled a pseudogene. The CDR3 is made up of 14 amino acids.